This TCR beta chain was captured in a study of T cell repertoires in cytomegalovirus infection. At the level of the study: From public TCR beta signatures came an indication of both CMV infection and matching HLA type.

Study-wide findings and caveats: In two of eight donors, the top clonotype was HLA-C-restricted CMV-specific.

One entry per CDR3 protein results from TCRdb running MiXCR on the reads. The sample includes around 430,000 distinct CDR3 sequences, approximately 46% of them seen just once. CDR1 SEHNR and CDR2 FQNEAQ come from the germline V gene (reference sequence). V was cut by 4 bases and J by 0 bases, with 12 bases left in between. The CDR3 spans 15 residues. Only a few counts were recorded for this clonotype. Its specificity is not known. J is TRBJ1-1 and V is TRBV7-9, with D possibly being TRBD1 (6 bases). The receptor comes from a human donor in good health (CMV status not recorded). Some clones in this sample may be carry-over from other donors' samples. Here the sequenced sample was cultured PBMCs, taken from culture after CMV antigen stimulation. The CDR3 here is CASSSDSPVNTEAFF. CDR3 nucleotides: TGTGCCAGCAGCTCGGACAGCCCGGTGAACACTGAAGCTTTCTTT.